One sample yielded the 11 T cell receptor beta chains listed below, sequenced in a study of T cells in Graves' hyperthyroidism and ophthalmopathy. TCR beta CDR3 regions were amplified from RNA transcripts. First-round RT-PCR targeting the TCR CDR3 was performed with the HTBI primer set. Each CDR3 protein gets one entry after TCRdb re-called the multiplex PCR reads with MiXCR. There are 160,000 or so distinct CDR3 sequences in the sample; around 8.9% occur only once, and more than 20% lies in the top ten. Sample: blood. These receptors were obtained from a woman in her late teens or twenties with Graves' hyperthyroidism that later progressed to Graves' ophthalmopathy.

This clonotype occurred a few times. CDR3 loop: CASSYMTDNTGELFF. CDR3 sequence (DNA): TGTGCCAGCAGCTACATGACAGATAACACCGGGGAGCTGTTTTTT. The V and J genes are TRBV5-5 and TRBJ2-2; TRBD1 might be the D (5 bases). Germline CDR1 reads SGHKS; CDR2 reads YYEKEE (reference sequence). V lost 3 bases to trimming and J lost 2 bases, with 11 bases between them. The CDR3 loop spans 15 amino acids.

This clonotype has ten or more counts. The gene calls are TRBV5-5 and TRBJ2-1; D possibly matches TRBD1 or TRBD2 (5 bases each). V lost 4 bases to trimming and J lost 5 bases, with 10 bases between them. This CDR3 has 13 amino acids. CDR1 and CDR2 (germline): SGHKS, YYEKEE (reference sequence). The CDR3 loop reads CASSRDPHNEQFF. CDR3 in DNA: TGTGCCAGCAGCCGGGACCCTCACAATGAGCAGTTCTTC.

This clonotype was counted ten times or more. CDR3 in amino acids: CSAGLAGVEQFF. The CDR3 nucleotides are TGCAGTGCCGGGCTAGCGGGAGTTGAGCAGTTCTTC. The gene calls are TRBV20-1 and TRBJ2-1; 10 bases agree with TRBD2. CDR3 size: 12 residues. CDR1 and CDR2 from the germline V gene are DFQATT and SNEGSKA (reference sequence). With 6 bases clipped from V and 9 bases from J, the junction kept 5 bases outside the gene matches.

The chain combines TRBV30 with TRBJ1-3, with TRBD1 identical over 7 bases. The CDR3 runs to 14 residues. The germline CDR1 and CDR2 sequences are GTSNPN and SVGIG (reference sequence). Trimming took 8 bases from V and 0 from J; bases not matched to a gene: 7. CDR3 coding DNA: TGTGCCCGGGGGACAGACTCCTCTGGAAACACCATATATTTT. Encoded protein: CARGTDSSGNTIYF. Drawing the rest from reference TRBV30 and TRBJ1-3, the complete variable domain is SQTIHQWPATLVQPVGSPLSLECTVEGTSNPNLYWYRQAAGRGLQLLFYSVGIGQISSEVPQNLSASRPQDRQFILSSKKLLLSDSGFYLCARGTDSSGNTIYFGEGSWLTVV.

This CDR3 reads CASSETNGGSHTQYF. DNA for the CDR3: TGTGCCAGCAGCGAGACTAACGGGGGGTCGCATACGCAGTATTTT. V usage is TRBV5-5 and J usage is TRBJ2-3, with 7 bases aligning to TRBD2. The J segment lost 7 bases and the V segment lost 4 bases, leaving 12 bases of the junction unmatched. The CDR3 is 15 residues long. In germline, CDR1 is SGHKS, CDR2 YYEKEE (reference sequence).

This clonotype has at least ten counts. V is TRBV3-1 and J is TRBJ1-1; D gene unclear. CDR1 and CDR2 (germline): LGHDT, YNNKEL (reference sequence). The CDR3 covers 15 residues. V lost 1 base, J lost 0 bases, and 9 bases lay in between. CDR3 sequence (DNA): TGTGCCAGCAGCCAAGTCCCAGGATTGAACACTGAAGCTTTCTTT. Translating it yields CASSQVPGLNTEAFF. Supplemented by reference TRBV3-1 and TRBJ1-1, the full variable domain reads DTAVSQTPKYLVTQMGNDKSIKCEQNLGHDTMYWYKQDSKKFLKIMFSYNNKELIINETVPNRFSPKSPDKAHLNLHINSLELGDSAVYFCASSQVPGLNTEAFFGQGTRLTVV.

This clonotype occurred many times. The chain has TRBV7-9 and TRBJ1-5; D is uncertain. Trimming cost V 1 base and J 5 bases, with 6 bases left between them. This CDR3 is built from 13 residues. Germline V gives CDR1 SEHNR, CDR2 FQNEAQ (reference sequence). CDR3 in amino acids: CASSLDGHQPQHF. The CDR3 DNA follows: TGTGCCAGCAGCTTAGATGGGCATCAGCCCCAGCATTTT. The full variable domain, in which reference TRBV7-9 and TRBJ1-5 provide the parts outside the CDR3, is DTGVSQNPRHKITKRGQNVTFRCDPISEHNRLYWYRQTLGQGPEFLTYFQNEAQLEKSRLLSDRFSAERPKGSFSTLEIQRTEQGDSAMYLCASSLDGHQPQHFGDGTRLSIL.

This clonotype was observed many times. V gene TRBV19 combines with J gene TRBJ2-7; 9 positions match TRBD1. There are 14 residues in the CDR3. The germline gives CDR1 LNHDA, CDR2 SQIVND (reference sequence). The V gene end was trimmed by 3 bases and the J gene end by 6 bases; junction bases not matched to a gene: 6. CDR3 sequence reads: CASSIGQGTVEQYF. The CDR3 DNA reads TGTGCCAGTAGTATCGGACAGGGGACAGTCGAGCAGTACTTC.

This clonotype was found many times. The rearrangement links TRBV12-3 or TRBV12-4 to TRBJ1-6; D might be TRBD1 (6 bases). V was clipped by 6 bases and J by 10 bases, with 22 bases between them. The CDR3 covers 16 residues. The CDR3 DNA reads TGTGCCAGCAGCCCTCAGGGCCAGGGGTCAGGGTCACCCCTCCACTTT. Translating gives CASSPQGQGSGSPLHF.

This clonotype appeared many times. V usage is TRBV13 and J usage is TRBJ2-2; D possibly corresponds to TRBD2 (6 bases). This CDR3 has 12 residues. V was pared by 6 bases and J by 7 bases, with 9 bases between. Germline V gives CDR1 PRHDT, CDR2 FYEKMQ (reference sequence). CDR3 nucleotide sequence: TGTGCCAGCAGTGCGGGGAGCGGGGAGCTGTTTTTT. This encodes CASSAGSGELFF.

This clonotype was observed many times. The chain uses TRBV7-9 and TRBJ2-5; D possibly corresponds to TRBD1 (6 bases). There are 15 residues in the CDR3. Germline V gives CDR1 SEHNR, CDR2 FQNEAQ (reference sequence). V lost 4 bases, J lost 5 bases, and 17 bases lay in between. CDR3 in amino acids: CASSSGVRGQETQYF. As DNA, the CDR3 is TGTGCCAGCAGCTCAGGGGTCCGGGGTCAGGAGACCCAGTACTTC.